What follows are 27 T cell receptor beta chains derived from one specimen sequenced in a study of circulating CD8 cells and anti-PD-1 response in melanoma. From live CD3+CD8+TCRalphabeta+ cells, four PD-1 and/or TIGIT subsets were sorted. Each library started from around 14 ng of total RNA using the QIAseq Immune Repertoire TCR panel. MiXCR, run by TCRdb on the reads, gives a single entry per CDR3 protein. The repertoire holds 120 to 150 distinct CDR3 sequences, with about 30% as singletons. The sequencing here drew on CD8+ T cells from PBMCs, taken at baseline or after one month of anti-PD-1 therapy (not recorded which). These receptors were collected from a human donor with melanoma.

This clonotype ranks as medium-sized. The genes are TRBV2 and TRBJ2-1; D is tentatively TRBD1 or TRBD2 (6 bases each). This CDR3 has 15 residues. Germline assignment: CDR1 SNHLY and CDR2 FYNNEI. With 7 bases removed from V and 4 bases from J, the gap between germline ends came to 17 bases. The CDR3 is CASMLEGGQYNEQFF. CDR3 coding DNA: TGTGCCAGCATGTTGGAGGGAGGACAGTACAATGAGCAGTTCTTC.

By frequency in the sample, this clonotype is large (0.1 to 1%). V and J are TRBV19 and TRBJ1-5; D remains ambiguous. The V end lost 4 bases, the J end lost 2 bases, and 12 bases lay between the germline ends. This CDR3 has 15 residues. Germline-derived CDR1 and CDR2 are LNHDA and SQIVND (reference sequence). Here the CDR3 DNA reads TGTGCCAGTAGTACTCACCTGGTTGGCAATCAGCCCCAGCATTTT. It is translated as CASSTHLVGNQPQHF.

The chain employs TRBV2 and TRBJ2-7; 11 positions agree with TRBD1. The CDR3 extends over 15 amino acids. Germline assignment: CDR1 SNHLY and CDR2 FYNNEI. The V segment lost 4 bases and the J segment 5 bases; nucleotides outside the gene matches: 7. CDR3 residues: CASSGWRTGGDEQYF. The CDR3 DNA is TGTGCCAGCAGTGGTTGGAGGACAGGGGGCGACGAGCAGTACTTC.

This clonotype is hyperexpanded within its sample. This chain joins TRBV28 and TRBJ2-1, with D possibly TRBD2 on 6 matching bases. The CDR3 runs 14 residues. Germline V gene data show CDR1 as MDHEN and CDR2 as SYDVKM. V lost 11 bases to trimming and J lost 5 bases, with 19 bases between them. The CDR3 is CAASGVEGDNEQFF. CDR3 nucleotides: TGTGCCGCTTCGGGGGTAGAAGGGGACAATGAGCAGTTCTTC.

Within the sample, this clonotype is medium-sized. A read error may be the cause here, since a much bigger clone is one base away. This chain joins TRBV7-2 and TRBJ2-7; possible D gene TRBD1, 5 bases. V was trimmed by 1 base and J by 3 bases, leaving 16 bases between them. This CDR3 has 16 residues. Germline CDR1 and CDR2: SGHTA and FQGNSA. The CDR3 nucleotides are TGTGCCAGCAGCTTAGAGGGGTCGGGCCGCTTCTACGAGCAGTACTTC. Amino acid sequence: CASSLEGSGRFYEQYF.

This clonotype qualifies as large. V and J are TRBV20-1 and TRBJ1-3; D unresolved. V lost 0 bases and J lost 0, with 9 bases in between. The CDR3 runs to 15 residues. The germline V gene has CDR1 DFQATT and CDR2 SNEGSKA (reference sequence). CDR3 bases: TGCAGTGCTAGAGATAACGGAGTCTCTGGAAACACCATATATTTT. This codes for CSARDNGVSGNTIYF.

Relative to its sample, this clonotype is large. The V gene is TRBV28, the J gene TRBJ2-3; D is ambiguous. The CDR3 is 18 residues long. Deletions cut 4 bases from V and 5 bases from J, with 25 bases between. Germline-derived CDR1 and CDR2 are MDHEN and SYDVKM. CDR3 sequence: CASSSPYGKGRGGDTQYF. The DNA for the CDR3 is TGTGCCAGCAGTTCCCCATATGGAAAAGGACGTGGTGGAGATACGCAGTATTTT.

This sequence joins TRBV27 and TRBJ2-7, with 7 bases lining up with TRBD2. This CDR3 has 16 amino acids. V shed 4 bases, J shed 5 bases, and the junction held 14 bases outside the gene matches. Germline V CDR1 and CDR2: MNHEY, SMNVEV (reference sequence). The CDR3 DNA is TGTGCCAGCAGTTCAGTAAGGGAGGGGAGAGCAAACGAGCAGTACTTC. It codes for CASSSVREGRANEQYF.

By its share, this clonotype is large. V usage is TRBV7-9 and J usage is TRBJ2-7; D assignment may be TRBD1 or TRBD2 (5 bases each). CDR3 size: 16 residues. V shed 1 base and J shed 2 bases, with 15 bases lying between them. Germline CDR1 SEHNR, CDR2 FQNEAQ (reference sequence). CDR3 region: CASSLEGASRPYEQYF. The CDR3 nucleotides read TGTGCCAGCAGCTTAGAAGGGGCTAGCAGACCCTACGAGCAGTACTTC.

The chain links TRBV6-5 to TRBJ2-6; TRBD1 matches 7 bases. The germline gives CDR1 MNHEY, CDR2 SVGAGI. The length of the CDR3 is 17 residues. V lost 6 bases and J lost 0; bases outside the gene matches: 8. The CDR3 protein is CASSLGDSYSGANVLTF. The CDR3 nucleotides read TGTGCCAGCAGCCTAGGGGACAGCTACTCTGGGGCCAACGTCCTGACTTTC.

The chain has TRBV23-1 and TRBJ2-1, with D possibly called TRBD1 or TRBD2 (5 bases each). TRBV23-1 belongs to the ORF category, with a function that is uncertain. The CDR3 totals 13 residues. V lost 9 bases, J lost 7 bases, and 16 bases lay in between. CDR3 loop: CASASPGRNEQFF. As DNA, the CDR3 is TGCGCCAGTGCAAGCCCGGGGCGGAATGAGCAGTTCTTC.

In this sample, this clonotype is large (0.1 to 1%). The chain employs TRBV29-1 and TRBJ2-1; TRBD2 matches at 10 bases. The CDR3 runs to 16 residues. V shed 6 bases and J 4 bases; nucleotides not matched to a gene: 12. Per the germline V gene, CDR1 is SQVTM and CDR2 is ANQGSEA. CDR3 loop: CSVCGPTSGVYNEQFF. The CDR3 DNA sequence: TGCAGCGTCTGTGGCCCCACTAGCGGGGTTTACAATGAGCAGTTCTTC.

By share, this clonotype counts as large (0.1 to 1%). The chain joins TRBV18 to TRBJ2-1; 7 bases agree with TRBD2. The V gene end was trimmed by 0 bases and the J gene end by 2 bases; junction bases not matched to a gene: 7. From germline, CDR1 is KGHSH and CDR2 LQKENI. The CDR3 length is 17 residues. CDR3 sequence: CASSPPEPSGPYNEQFF. CDR3 nucleotide sequence: TGTGCCAGCTCACCACCGGAGCCTAGCGGTCCCTACAATGAGCAGTTCTTC.

V usage is TRBV24-1 and J usage is TRBJ2-5; 7 bases line up with TRBD2. V was pared by 4 bases and J by 5 bases, with 9 bases of the junction left unmatched. Germline loops: CDR1 KGHDR, CDR2 SFDVKD. CDR3 length equals 15 residues. CDR3 amino acids: CATSEIPSGMETQYF. In DNA, the CDR3 is TGTGCCACCAGTGAAATCCCCAGCGGGATGGAGACCCAGTACTTC.

This clonotype is classed as large (0.1 to 1%). The rearrangement joins TRBV28 to TRBJ2-2, with a possible D match to TRBD2 (6 bases). Germline lookup yields CDR1 MDHEN and CDR2 SYDVKM. This CDR3 is built from 13 residues. Trimming removed 3 bases at V and 5 bases at J, with 7 bases between. The CDR3 DNA follows: TGTGCCAGCAGTTTCCGGGGGACCGGGGAGCTGTTTTTT. Translation: CASSFRGTGELFF. Based on the CDR3 plus reference TRBV28 and TRBJ2-2, the full variable domain is DVKVTQSSRYLVKRTGEKVFLECVQDMDHENMFWYRQDPGLGLRLIYFSYDVKMKEKGDIPEGYSVSREKKERFSLILESASTNQTSMYLCASSFRGTGELFFGEGSRLTVL.

This clonotype was seen once. The chain carries TRBV27 and TRBJ2-5; 10 nucleotides line up with TRBD2. The CDR3 sequence is 17 residues long. CDR1 is MNHEY and CDR2 is SMNVEV in the germline V gene (reference sequence). V trimming: 6 bases; J trimming: 7 bases; junction bases outside the gene matches: 17. CDR3 residues: CASSDTIGLAAGGTQYF. The CDR3 DNA is TGTGCCAGCAGCGATACGATCGGACTAGCGGCCGGCGGGACCCAGTACTTC.

Of note for this clonotype: At one boundary the junction diverges from the germline segment, which might be a read error. The chain couples TRBV4-1 to TRBJ2-7, with D perhaps assigned TRBD1 or TRBD2 (5 bases each). The CDR3 contains 16 residues. In germline, CDR1 is MGHRA, CDR2 YSYEKL. This CDR3 reads CACSQGAHREEQEQYF. The CDR3 DNA reads as TGCGCCTGCAGCCAAGGGGCTCACCGGGAAGAGCAGGAGCAGTACTTC.

This clonotype has more than one count but fewer than ten. The rearrangement joins TRBV28 to TRBJ2-2; TRBD2 matches 7 bases. The CDR3 has 16 amino acids. The junction had 11 bases not matched to a gene; V was cut back by 7 bases and J by 3 bases. CDR1 is MDHEN, CDR2 SYDVKM, per germline. The CDR3, as DNA: TGTGCCAGCATCACCGATCGGGGGAGGGACACCGGGGAGCTGTTTTTT. This codes for CASITDRGRDTGELFF.

This clonotype is labeled medium-sized. This chain connects TRBV7-2 to TRBJ2-7; 7 bases line up with TRBD1. Germline loops: CDR1 SGHTA, CDR2 FQGNSA. This CDR3 contains 16 residues. J gave up 0 bases and V 1 base, and 6 bases lay outside the gene matches. The CDR3 DNA reads as TGTGCCAGCAGCTTAGAGGGGGCGGGCCGCTCCTACGAGCAGTACTTC. Residues: CASSLEGAGRSYEQYF. Looking up the rest from reference TRBV7-2 and TRBJ2-7 gives the full variable domain: GAGVSQSPSNKVTEKGKDVELRCDPISGHTALYWYRQSLGQGLEFLIYFQGNSAPDKSGLPSDRFSAERTGGSVSTLTIQRTQQEDSAVYLCASSLEGAGRSYEQYFGPGTRLTVT.

This clonotype counts as hyperexpanded. The chain carries TRBV7-3 and TRBJ2-3, with 8 nucleotides matching TRBD2. The J segment lost 4 bases and the V segment lost 5 bases, leaving 8 bases of the junction unmatched. CDR1 is SGHTA, CDR2 FQGTGA, per germline. The CDR3 loop spans 15 amino acids. CDR3 sequence reads: CASSRLALSADTQYF. In DNA, the CDR3 is TGTGCCAGCAGCCGACTAGCGCTTTCAGCAGATACGCAGTATTTT.

In its sample, this clonotype is large. CDR3: CSARGTAGGAYTQYF. DNA for the CDR3: TGCAGTGCTAGAGGGACCGCCGGCGGGGCATATACGCAGTATTTT. The chain carries TRBV20-1 and TRBJ2-3, with a tentative D call TRBD2 (6 bases). The germline V gene encodes CDR1 DFQATT and CDR2 SNEGSKA (reference sequence). Deletions cut 1 base from V and 7 bases from J, with 18 bases between. The CDR3 sequence is 15 residues long.

Sample share makes this clonotype large. The rearrangement joins TRBV28 to TRBJ2-7; no clear D. The CDR3 sequence is 13 residues long. Looked up from germline, CDR1 is MDHEN and CDR2 is SYDVKM. V lost 5 bases, J lost 4 bases, and 12 bases lay in between. CDR3 sequence: CASSETDRYEQYF. Here the CDR3 DNA reads TGTGCCAGCAGTGAAACCGACCGATACGAGCAGTACTTC.

The V and J genes are TRBV6-4 and TRBJ2-3; D remains ambiguous. Between the trimmed V and J ends, which lost 2 bases and 3 bases, there was a span of 6 bases. Per the germline V gene, CDR1 is MRHNA and CDR2 is SNTAGT. This CDR3 has 13 amino acids. The CDR3 DNA follows: TGTGCCAGCAGTGACACCCATACAGATACGCAGTATTTT. This codes for CASSDTHTDTQYF.

Relative to its sample, this clonotype is large. The J gene is TRBJ1-4, the V gene TRBV7-9, with D possibly being TRBD1 (5 bases). This CDR3 comprises 15 residues. V shed 4 bases and J shed 8 bases, with 17 bases lying between them. Germline loops: CDR1 SEHNR, CDR2 FQNEAQ (reference sequence). This CDR3 is CASSSPLVKGEKLFF. The CDR3 DNA sequence: TGTGCCAGCAGCTCCCCCCTAGTCAAGGGGGAAAAACTGTTTTTT.

This clonotype is termed large. The CDR3 loop is CASSPTVAAEQYF. In nucleotides, the CDR3 is TGTGCCAGCAGTCCGACAGTGGCGGCTGAGCAGTACTTC. J is TRBJ2-7 and V is TRBV27, with a tentative D call TRBD1 (5 bases). This CDR3 contains 13 residues. V lost 5 bases and J lost 7, with 15 bases in between. Germline V lookup: CDR1 MNHEY, CDR2 SMNVEV (reference sequence).

V and J are TRBV2 and TRBJ2-7, with unresolved D. The CDR3 runs to 14 residues. Germline CDR1 is SNHLY and CDR2 is FYNNEI. Trimming left V 5 bases short and J 6 bases short, with 17 bases between. CDR3 in DNA: TGTGCCAGCAGTCAGTGGGTGACCACCTGCGAGCAGTACTTC. It codes for CASSQWVTTCEQYF.

Note on this clonotype: A read error is the likely source, as a far larger clone sits one nucleotide away. The chain recombines TRBV2 with TRBJ2-2, with no clear D. The CDR3 spans 13 residues. CDR1 is SNHLY and CDR2 is FYNNEI in the germline V gene. CDR3 region: CAGSWNIGGELFF. CDR3 nucleotide sequence: TGTGCCGGCAGTTGGAACATAGGCGGGGAGCTGTTTTTT.